This TCR beta chain was identified in a study of T cell repertoires in cytomegalovirus infection. Turning to the study itself: TCR beta signatures that were public indicated CMV infection and matching HLA type.

The study's findings and limits: Identification of carriers of CMV plus the relevant HLA was performed using cumulative public TCR beta family frequency. It was HLA-C-restricted CMV-specific TCR beta clonotypes that dominated the response ex vivo.

TCRdb analysed the reads with MiXCR anew, one entry per CDR3 protein. The profile shows about 140,000 distinct CDR3 sequences, roughly 6% of them singletons. This clonotype was counted many times. The antigen is unknown. Germline CDR1 is MDHEN and CDR2 is SYDVKM. The CDR3 has 16 residues. The V gene end was trimmed by 2 bases and the J gene end by 4 bases; junction bases not matched to a gene: 8. The sample taken for sequencing was PBMCs. This sequence originates from a human donor in good health (CMV status not recorded). Some clones in this sample may be carry-over from other donors' samples. The chain links TRBV28 to TRBJ1-5; 7 nucleotides line up with TRBD1. Here the CDR3 reads CASSLLSTRGNQPQHF. DNA for the CDR3: TGTGCCAGCAGTTTACTATCCACCAGGGGGAATCAGCCCCAGCATTTT.